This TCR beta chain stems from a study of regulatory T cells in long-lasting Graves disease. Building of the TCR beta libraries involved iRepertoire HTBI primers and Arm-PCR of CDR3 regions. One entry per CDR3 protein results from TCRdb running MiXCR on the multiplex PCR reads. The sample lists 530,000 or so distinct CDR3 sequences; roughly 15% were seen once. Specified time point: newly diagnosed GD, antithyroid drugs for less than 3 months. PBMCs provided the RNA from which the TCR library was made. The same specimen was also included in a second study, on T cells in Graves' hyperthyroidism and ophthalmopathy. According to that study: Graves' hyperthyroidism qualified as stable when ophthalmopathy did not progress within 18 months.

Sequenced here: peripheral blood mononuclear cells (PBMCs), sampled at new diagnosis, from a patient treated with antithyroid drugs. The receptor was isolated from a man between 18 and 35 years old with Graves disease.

CDR3 DNA: TGCGCCAGCAGCGGAGAGTATAACACTGAAGCTTTCTTT. The encoded protein is CASSGEYNTEAFF. This chain connects TRBV5-1 to TRBJ1-1; no firm D call. Trimming left V 4 bases short and J 2 bases short, with 9 bases between. The CDR3 length is 13 residues. CDR1 is SGHRS and CDR2 is YFSETQ in the germline V gene.